Each of the 16 T cell receptor beta chains below was sequenced from the same sample in a study of blood T cell repertoires in COVID-19. Method: immunoSEQ multiplex PCR; TCRdb's copy keeps in-frame clones and lacks some. This sample has about 73,000 clones, with more than 65% found just once. Sample: peripheral blood. All receptors come from a human donor in a cohort sampled during active COVID-19.

The genes are TRBV2 and TRBJ2-7; 8 nucleotides line up with TRBD2. Trimming removed 6 bases from V and 3 bases from J; junction bases left unmatched: 7. CDR3 length: 14 residues. Germline assignment: CDR1 SNHLY and CDR2 FYNNEI. CDR3 sequence reads: CASSLGLGFYEQYF. Written as DNA, the CDR3 is TGTGCCAGCAGCCTGGGACTAGGATTCTACGAGCAGTACTTC.

The V call is TRBV7-8, the J call TRBJ1-5; the D gene is possibly TRBD1 (6 bases). The CDR3 consists of 16 residues. Trimming stripped 4 bases from V and 4 bases from J, with 17 bases between. The germline gives CDR1 SGHVS, CDR2 FQNEAQ. CDR3 DNA sequence: TGTGCCAGCAGCTACAGGGTGGACCCCTTTAATCAGCCCCAGCATTTT. Its translation is CASSYRVDPFNQPQHF. Drawing the rest from reference TRBV7-8 and TRBJ1-5, the complete variable domain is GAGVSQSPRYKVAKRGQDVALRCDPISGHVSLFWYQQALGQGPEFLTYFQNEAQLDKSGLPSDRFFAERPEGSVSTLKIQRTQQEDSAVYLCASSYRVDPFNQPQHFGDGTRLSIL.

The chain has TRBV3-1 (or the pseudogene TRBV3-2) and TRBJ2-2; TRBD2 might be the D (5 bases). This CDR3 is 17 amino acids long. V lost 4 bases and J 1 base, leaving 16 bases between the germline ends. The germline gives CDR1 LGHDT, CDR2 YNNKEL (reference sequence). CDR3 loop: CASSPQVASLNTGELFF. The CDR3 DNA reads as TGTGCCAGCAGCCCCCAAGTTGCTAGCTTGAACACCGGGGAGCTGTTTTTT.

This sequence joins TRBV5-4 and TRBJ1-4; TRBD1 agrees at 8 bases. CDR1 SGHNT and CDR2 YYREEE come from the germline V gene (reference sequence). The trim removed 1 base at V and 7 bases at J, leaving 3 bases unmatched. The CDR3 has 14 amino acids. The CDR3 bases are TGTGCCAGCAGCTTGCAGGGGGCAGGTGAAAAACTGTTTTTT. Its protein is CASSLQGAGEKLFF.

The chain recombines TRBV3-1 (or the pseudogene TRBV3-2) with TRBJ1-4; D call uncertain. The V and J ends lost 1 base and 0 bases respectively, with 9 bases between them. The CDR3 is 16 amino acids. Germline V gene lookup returns CDR1 LGHDT and CDR2 YNNKEL (reference sequence). The DNA for the CDR3 is TGTGCCAGCAGCCAAGGGGCCAGTGCAACTAATGAAAAACTGTTTTTT. This translates into CASSQGASATNEKLFF.

The chain recombines TRBV9 with TRBJ1-3; D is unclear. Per the germline V gene, CDR1 is SGDLS and CDR2 is YYNGEE. The CDR3 spans 13 residues. The ends were cut back, 0 bases at V and 8 bases at J, with 9 bases in the middle. CDR3 loop: CASSVGPGDTIYF. The CDR3 region has the DNA TGTGCCAGCAGCGTAGGTCCCGGGGACACCATATATTTT.

The V and J genes are TRBV28 and TRBJ1-2; D perhaps matches TRBD1 (5 bases). CDR1 is MDHEN, CDR2 SYDVKM, per germline. The CDR3 has 15 amino acids. V was cut by 2 bases and J by 2 bases, with 12 bases left in between. For the CDR3, the DNA is TGTGCCAGCAGTTTAACCATTCGACAGAACTATGGCTACACCTTC. It translates to CASSLTIRQNYGYTF.

This clone showed up just once. J is TRBJ1-3 and V is TRBV5-6; D ambiguous. CDR3 length equals 11 residues. V gave up 2 bases and J gave up 7 bases, with 4 bases separating them. Germline V gene sequence: CDR1 SGHDT, CDR2 YYEEEE. The DNA of the CDR3 is TGTGCCAGCAGCTTTATGAACACCATATATTTT. Its translation is CASSFMNTIYF.

The V call is TRBV5-6, the J call TRBJ2-2, with D perhaps matching TRBD2 (6 bases). The CDR3 is 15 amino acids. Per the germline V gene, CDR1 is SGHDT and CDR2 is YYEEEE. V was trimmed by 4 bases and J by 6 bases, leaving 16 bases between them. The CDR3 region is CASSPLKGLSGELFF. As DNA, the CDR3 is TGTGCCAGCAGCCCTCTGAAGGGACTTTCCGGGGAGCTGTTTTTT.

There are many counts of this clone. The chain couples TRBV7-3 to TRBJ2-4; D gene uncertain. The germline CDR1 and CDR2 sequences are SGHTA and FQGTGA. CDR3 length: 17 amino acids. V was shortened by 4 bases and J by 1 base, with 17 bases between the two germline ends. CDR3: CASSSTGPNTAKNIQYF. CDR3 sequence (DNA): TGTGCCAGCAGCTCGACGGGTCCCAACACCGCCAAAAACATTCAGTACTTC. Full variable domain (remainder filled in from reference TRBV7-3 and TRBJ2-4): GAGVSQTPSNKVTEKGKYVELRCDPISGHTALYWYRQSLGQGPEFLIYFQGTGAADDSGLPNDRFFAVRPEGSVSTLKIQRTERGDSAVYLCASSSTGPNTAKNIQYFGAGTRLSVL.

This rearrangement joins TRBV5-1 to TRBJ2-3; TRBD2 aligns across 8 bases. The CDR3 loop spans 19 amino acids. CDR1 is SGHRS and CDR2 is YFSETQ in the germline V gene. Trimming took 2 bases from V and 2 from J; bases not matched to a gene: 16. DNA for the CDR3: TGCGCCAGCAGCTTTGCCCCTCGGGGGGGACTGGGGTCCACAGATACGCAGTATTTT. It is translated as CASSFAPRGGLGSTDTQYF.

By proportion, this clone is medium-sized (0.01 to 0.1%). V is TRBV4-2 and J is TRBJ1-1; 9 bases are shared with TRBD1. J lost 1 base, V lost 1 base, and 10 bases had no gene match. Per the germline V gene, CDR1 is LGHNA and CDR2 is YNFKEQ. The CDR3 loop spans 18 amino acids. The CDR3 here is CASSQVGTGRWGNTEAFF. For the CDR3, the DNA is TGTGCCAGCAGCCAAGTAGGGACAGGGAGGTGGGGGAACACTGAAGCTTTCTTT.

The rearrangement links TRBV6-4 to TRBJ2-1; 8 bases align to TRBD2. The CDR3 totals 15 residues. The V segment lost 5 bases and the J segment 4 bases; nucleotides outside the gene matches: 7. Per the germline V gene, CDR1 is MRHNA and CDR2 is SNTAGT. Written as DNA, the CDR3 is TGTGCCAGCAGTCCCCAGAGCGGGGGTTACAATGAGCAGTTCTTC. It codes for CASSPQSGGYNEQFF.

This chain uses TRBV28 with TRBJ1-2, with unresolved D. The CDR3 has 13 amino acids. Deletions cut 4 bases from V and 8 bases from J, with 14 bases between. Germline V gene lookup returns CDR1 MDHEN and CDR2 SYDVKM. Written as DNA, the CDR3 is TGTGCCAGCAGTTCCTTCTCCGCGAGAGGCTACACCTTC. It yields the protein CASSSFSARGYTF.

This sequence joins TRBV7-2 and TRBJ2-7; 9 bases map to TRBD1. This CDR3 spans 15 amino acids. The trim removed 3 bases at V and 7 bases at J, leaving 10 bases unmatched. CDR1 SGHTA and CDR2 FQGNSA come from the germline V gene. The CDR3 coding sequence is TGTGCCAGCAGCTTGACAGGGGGGCTAGGGAGGGAGCAGTACTTC. Protein: CASSLTGGLGREQYF. Full variable domain (outside the CDR3, taken from reference TRBV7-2 and TRBJ2-7): GAGVSQSPSNKVTEKGKDVELRCDPISGHTALYWYRQSLGQGLEFLIYFQGNSAPDKSGLPSDRFSAERTGGSVSTLTIQRTQQEDSAVYLCASSLTGGLGREQYFGPGTRLTVT.

This chain joins TRBV7-9 and TRBJ2-5; the D gene is possibly TRBD1 (6 bases). The V end was cut by 7 bases, the J end by 4 bases, with 13 bases between. This CDR3 has 13 amino acids. The germline V gene has CDR1 SEHNR and CDR2 FQNEAQ (reference sequence). Here the CDR3 reads CASKAGAAETQYF. CDR3 sequence (DNA): TGTGCCAGCAAAGCAGGGGCCGCAGAGACCCAGTACTTC.